The entry below gives a single T cell receptor beta chain sequence along with its context. Which antigen it targets is not known. No much larger clone is present one base from it, and per-base qualities are unavailable. The data were taken from a study of blood T cell repertoires in COVID-19 (TCRdb year 2020). About the investigation overall: The collaborator samples originated in the United States, Italy and Spain and spanned the acute and convalescent phases of COVID-19. The prospective study material was composed of cDNA or gDNA derived from T cells, B-cell-depleted T cells, or PBMCs. Subjects who had been exposed to COVID-19, were actively infected with it, or had recovered from it provided the deeply sampled blood TCRbeta repertoires that made up the dataset. A freely available public database, intended as a resource for researchers studying the immune response to SARS-CoV-2, is where the repertoires were released. The samples were drawn from two sources: the first 160 participants of the ongoing ImmuneRACE study, and 1,000 to 1,500 subjects contributed by 6 global collaborators. Sample metadata almost always included a de-identified subject ID, COVID-19 status, age in years and sex. Where HLA class I and class II types were available, the types were taken from metadata supplied by the sample provider, not from assay-based typing. The full study reports these points: The amount of clinical and demographic metadata varied by source and participant and was provided uncurated.

The immunoSEQ Assay, a bias-controlled multiplex PCR, was used to amplify TCRbeta CDR3 regions from genomic DNA. The study's processing was this. The number of nucleated cells in each sample was estimated from the amplification of reference gene primers within the assay. Sequence reads were collapsed and filtered to measure the absolute abundance of every unique TCRbeta CDR3 rearrangement. Productive Simpson clonality was computed per sample as the square root of Simpson's diversity index over productive rearrangements. TCRdb re-hosts the immuneACCESS table, in-frame sequences only. Its copies lack some clones; in the studies checked, an unresolved V gene accounts for under half of them, and the cause for the rest is not known. From that table come the V and J calls and clone size; the DNA was used to work out D and trimming. Here the sample has nearly 40,000 clones; around 83% occur a single time. The ten largest clones represent around a fifth of the sample.

The collaborating institutions used their own protocols to collect whole blood in K2EDTA tubes. Collaborator samples were shipped for TCRbeta analysis as frozen whole blood, isolated PBMCs, or DNA extracted from either sample type. The CDR3, from cysteine to phenylalanine, totals 19 residues. CDR3 DNA is the only sequence kept; it has 57 bases, read in frame from the first base. V loses 0 bases at its end and J loses 2 bases; junction bases beyond the gene matches: 12. CDR1 SGHKS and CDR2 YYEKEE are derived from the germline V gene (reference sequence). The TCR originated in a man in his fifties in a cohort sampled during active COVID-19. Rearrangement joined TRBV5-5 to TRBJ2-3; 10 bases in the junction line up with TRBD2. The sample comprised peripheral blood. The CDR3 reads CASSLVVGNLAGATDTQYF. The DNA is TGTGCCAGCAGCTTGGTGGTTGGGAACCTAGCGGGGGCCACAGATACGCAGTATTTT.